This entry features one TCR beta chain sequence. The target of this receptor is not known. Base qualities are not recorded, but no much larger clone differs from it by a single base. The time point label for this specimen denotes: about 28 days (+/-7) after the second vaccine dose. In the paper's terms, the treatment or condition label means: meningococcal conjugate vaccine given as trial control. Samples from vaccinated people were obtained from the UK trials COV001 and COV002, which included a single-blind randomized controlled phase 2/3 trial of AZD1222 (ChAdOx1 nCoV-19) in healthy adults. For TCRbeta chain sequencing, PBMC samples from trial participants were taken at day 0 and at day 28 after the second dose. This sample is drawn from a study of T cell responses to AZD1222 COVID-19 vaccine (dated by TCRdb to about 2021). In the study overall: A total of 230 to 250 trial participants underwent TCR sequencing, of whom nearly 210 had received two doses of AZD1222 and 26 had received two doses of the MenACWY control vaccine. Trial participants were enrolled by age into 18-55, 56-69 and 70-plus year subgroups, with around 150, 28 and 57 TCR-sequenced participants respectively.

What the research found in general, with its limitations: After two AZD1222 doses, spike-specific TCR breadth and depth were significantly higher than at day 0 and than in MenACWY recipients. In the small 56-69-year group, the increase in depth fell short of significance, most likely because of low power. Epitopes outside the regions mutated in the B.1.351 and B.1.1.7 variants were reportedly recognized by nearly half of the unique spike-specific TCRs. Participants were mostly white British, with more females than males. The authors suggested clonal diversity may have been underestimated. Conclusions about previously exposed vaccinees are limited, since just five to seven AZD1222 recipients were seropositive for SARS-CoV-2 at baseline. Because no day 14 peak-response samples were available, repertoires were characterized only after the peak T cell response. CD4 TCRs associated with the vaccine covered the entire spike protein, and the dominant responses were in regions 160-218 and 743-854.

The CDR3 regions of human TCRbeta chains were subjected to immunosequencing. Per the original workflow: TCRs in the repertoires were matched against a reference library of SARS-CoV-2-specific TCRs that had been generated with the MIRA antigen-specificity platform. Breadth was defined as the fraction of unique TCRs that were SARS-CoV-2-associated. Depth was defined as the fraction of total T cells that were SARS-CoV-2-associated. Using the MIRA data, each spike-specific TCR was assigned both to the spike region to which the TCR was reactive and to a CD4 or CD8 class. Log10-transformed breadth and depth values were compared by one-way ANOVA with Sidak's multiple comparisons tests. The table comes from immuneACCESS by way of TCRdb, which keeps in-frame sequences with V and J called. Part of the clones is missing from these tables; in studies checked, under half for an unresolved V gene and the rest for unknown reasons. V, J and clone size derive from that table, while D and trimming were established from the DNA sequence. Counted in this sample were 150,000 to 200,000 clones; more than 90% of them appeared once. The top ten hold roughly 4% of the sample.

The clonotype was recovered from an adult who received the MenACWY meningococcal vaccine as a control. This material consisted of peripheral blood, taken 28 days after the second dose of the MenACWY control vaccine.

The nucleotide sequence is given as TGCGCCAGCAGCCCAAAAGGGCCACAAGAGACCCAGTACTTC. This translates into CASSPKGPQETQYF. Here the chain combines TRBV5-1 and TRBJ2-5; there is no confident call for the D gene. CDR1 and CDR2 were assigned from the germline V gene as SGHRS and YFSETQ. The CDR3 holds 14 amino acids from the cysteine to the phenylalanine. Here the CDR3 DNA is all that survives: 42 bases in frame from base 1. Between the V and J ends, shortened by 4 bases and 2 bases respectively, the junction contains 12 bases.